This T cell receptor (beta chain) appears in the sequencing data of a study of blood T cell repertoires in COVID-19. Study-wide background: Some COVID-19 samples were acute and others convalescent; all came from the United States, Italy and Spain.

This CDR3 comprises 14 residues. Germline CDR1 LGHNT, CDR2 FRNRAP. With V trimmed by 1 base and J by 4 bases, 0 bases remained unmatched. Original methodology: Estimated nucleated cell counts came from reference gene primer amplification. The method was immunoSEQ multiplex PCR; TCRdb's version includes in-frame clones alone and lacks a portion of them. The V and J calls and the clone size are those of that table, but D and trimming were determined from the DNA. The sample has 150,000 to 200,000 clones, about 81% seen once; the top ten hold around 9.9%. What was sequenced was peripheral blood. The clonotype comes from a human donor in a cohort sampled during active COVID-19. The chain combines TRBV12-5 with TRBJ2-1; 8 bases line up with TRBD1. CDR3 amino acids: CASGLGQGYNEQFF. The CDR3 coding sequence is TGTGCTAGTGGTTTGGGACAGGGGTACAATGAGCAGTTCTTC.